The rows below give T cell receptor beta chains drawn from one sample of a study of T cells after yellow fever vaccination. TCRdb called the 5' RACE reads again in MiXCR, with one record for every CDR3 protein. Seen here are roughly 260,000 distinct CDR3 sequences, 13% observed once, and the top ten hold roughly 0.5%. Sequences were derived from CD4+ T cells sorted from PBMCs, sampled 45 days after the yellow fever booster vaccination. The receptors were gathered from a man in his thirties or forties who received the YFV17D yellow fever vaccine. Each CDR3 is given with its conserved first and last residue. Each record gives: clone size, D gene, J gene, V gene, CDR3 DNA, CDR3 protein. A D gene is named only where the DNA matches it firmly. Clone size is shown for a subset of rows, as once, few, many or a class of expanded clone.

few	-	TRBJ2-6	TRBV20-1	TGCAGTGCTATTTGGGGTGGGGCCAACGTCCTGACTTTC	CSAIWGGANVLTF
few	-	TRBJ1-4	TRBV20-1	TGCAGTGCTGCGACGGGGTTTGAAAAACTGTTTTTT	CSAATGFEKLFF
-	-	TRBJ2-1	TRBV19	TGTGCCAGTAGTATCGGGCAGGCAAACAATGAGCAGTTCTTC	CASSIGQANNEQFF
few	TRBD2	TRBJ2-5	TRBV20-1	TGCAGTGTTGAGCGGGAGTCAACGAGGGCCCAGTACTTC	CSVERESTRAQYF
few	TRBD1	TRBJ2-7	TRBV5-1	TGCGCCAGCAGCTTGGGACAGGGCACCGAGCAGTACTTC	CASSLGQGTEQYF
-	-	TRBJ2-7	TRBV12-3/TRBV12-4	TGTGCCAGCAGTCTTCGGGACGGCATGGAGGAGCAGTACTTC	CASSLRDGMEEQYF
-	TRBD2	TRBJ2-3	TRBV11-1	TGTGCCAGCAGCTTAGACGGGACTAGCCCCAACAGTTCGCGGGATACGCAGTATTTT	CASSLDGTSPNSSRDTQYF
-	TRBD1	TRBJ1-2	TRBV25-1	TGTGCCAGCAGTACCCACGGGCAGGGGGCGCTTCGTACTATGTATGGCTACACCTTC	CASSTHGQGALRTMYGYTF
-	-	TRBJ1-4	TRBV10-3	TGTGCCATCAGTGAACGTCAAACTAATGAAAAACTGTTTTTT	CAISERQTNEKLFF
few	-	TRBJ2-6	TRBV10-3	TGTGCCATCAGCCCCTTTGACCCCAACGTCCTGACTTTC	CAISPFDPNVLTF
-	-	TRBJ1-6	TRBV9	TGTGCCAGCAGTACCCAGGGGAACAATTCACCCCTCCACTTT	CASSTQGNNSPLHF
many	TRBD2	TRBJ2-5	TRBV29-1	TGCAGCGCCGGACTAGCGGGCCGACTGGCCCAGTACTTC	CSAGLAGRLAQYF
many	-	TRBJ2-3	TRBV5-1	TGCGCCAGCAGCGACAACAGGGCCGCCACAGATACGCAGTATTTT	CASSDNRAATDTQYF
-	-	TRBJ1-3	TRBV5-1	TGCGCCAGCAGCTTGACAAAGACGGAAGGAAACACCATATATTTT	CASSLTKTEGNTIYF
-	-	TRBJ2-1	TRBV5-1	TGCGCCAGCAGGCGGTGGGGGCCGGGAATGGAGAATGAGCAGTTCTTC	CASRRWGPGMENEQFF
many	TRBD2	TRBJ2-2	TRBV29-1	TGCAGCGCCAGGGGAGCGGGAGGACCCGGGGAGCTGTTTTTT	CSARGAGGPGELFF
-	TRBD1	TRBJ2-2	TRBV5-6	TGTGCCAGCAGGCGAAGACAGGGTGCGAACACCGGGGAGCTGTTTTTT	CASRRRQGANTGELFF
-	-	TRBJ2-1	TRBV19	TGTGCCAGTAGTATAGACAAAATGTCTTACAATGAGCAGTTCTTC	CASSIDKMSYNEQFF
few	-	TRBJ2-4	TRBV9	TGTGCCAGCAGTCAAACAGGCCTAGCCAAAAACATTCAGTACTTC	CASSQTGLAKNIQYF
few	-	TRBJ1-2	TRBV9	TGTGCCAGCAGCCCTCTCGGAGGGGGGCTATCTATCTATGGCTACACCTTC	CASSPLGGGLSIYGYTF
-	-	TRBJ2-5	TRBV10-3	TGTGCCACCGCGGTTGCGGATCAAGAGACCCAGTACTTC	CATAVADQETQYF
-	TRBD2	TRBJ2-1	TRBV12-3/TRBV12-4	TGTGACAGCCAGGGACTAGCGGGAGGATGGAATGAGCAGTTCTTC	CDSQGLAGGWNEQFF
-	TRBD1	TRBJ2-1	TRBV9	TGTGCCAGCAGCTCACTAGGACAGGGCGGTGAGCAGTTCTTC	CASSSLGQGGEQFF
few	-	TRBJ1-2	TRBV6-6	TGTGCCAGCAGTGCAGGGTATGGCTACACCTTC	CASSAGYGYTF
few	-	TRBJ2-5	TRBV29-1	TGCAGCGTCCTATACTACCAAGAGACCCAGTACTTC	CSVLYYQETQYF
few	-	TRBJ2-2	TRBV7-8	TGTGCCAGCAGCCCCCGTTTGGCTCCCGGGGAGCTGTTTTTT	CASSPRLAPGELFF
-	TRBD1	TRBJ2-5	TRBV18	TGTGCCAGCTCTTGGAGACAGGGTGGAGAGACCCAGTACTTC	CASSWRQGGETQYF
-	-	TRBJ1-1	TRBV11-2	TGTGCCAGCAGCATGGGACTCCTGAACACTGAAGCTTTCTTT	CASSMGLLNTEAFF
-	-	TRBJ2-7	TRBV5-6	TGTGCCAGCAGCTTGCGGGCCTATACCTACGAGCAGTACTTC	CASSLRAYTYEQYF
-	-	TRBJ2-1	TRBV7-2	TGTGCCAGCAGTAGGGCAGGGGGGAATGAGCAGTTCTTC	CASSRAGGNEQFF
-	TRBD1	TRBJ1-6	TRBV5-6	TGTGCCAGCAGCCTCGGGGGACAGTATAATTCACCCCTCCACTTT	CASSLGGQYNSPLHF
-	-	TRBJ2-7	TRBV20-1	TGCAGCGCCATGAGGCCGGGGATTAACTCCGAGCAGTACTTC	CSAMRPGINSEQYF
-	-	TRBJ2-2	TRBV4-3	TGCGCCAGCAGACAACTCGGGGCCACCGGGGAGCTGTTTTTT	CASRQLGATGELFF
few	-	TRBJ1-4	TRBV6-2/TRBV6-3	TGTGCCAGCAGTAATCGTCGCATTGGGGCAACTAATGAAAAACTGTTTTTT	CASSNRRIGATNEKLFF
few	-	TRBJ1-2	TRBV6-5	TGTGCCAGCAGTTACGGGGGGGAACATGGCTACACCTTC	CASSYGGEHGYTF
few	TRBD2	TRBJ2-3	TRBV5-8	TGTGCCAGCAAGAGGGGAGGGATAGATACGCAGTATTTT	CASKRGGIDTQYF
few	-	TRBJ2-5	TRBV12-3/TRBV12-4	TGTGCCAGCACCCGCCTTAAGGGTGGAGAGACCCAGTACTTC	CASTRLKGGETQYF
-	TRBD2	TRBJ2-3	TRBV7-2	TGTGCCAGCAGCCTCGCACTTGGCGGGAGGTCAGATACGCAGTATTTT	CASSLALGGRSDTQYF
few	TRBD2	TRBJ2-1	TRBV7-9	TGTGCCAGCAGCACCTCCCCTAGCGGGAGTCACAATGAGCAGTTCTTC	CASSTSPSGSHNEQFF
few	TRBD2	TRBJ2-3	TRBV6-5	TGTGCCAGCAGTTACGGACTAGCGGGGAGAAGCACAGATACGCAGTATTTT	CASSYGLAGRSTDTQYF
-	TRBD2	TRBJ2-2	TRBV7-8	TGTGCCAGCAGTCCTCGACTAGCGGGAGGACAGATCACCGGGGAGCTGTTTTTT	CASSPRLAGGQITGELFF